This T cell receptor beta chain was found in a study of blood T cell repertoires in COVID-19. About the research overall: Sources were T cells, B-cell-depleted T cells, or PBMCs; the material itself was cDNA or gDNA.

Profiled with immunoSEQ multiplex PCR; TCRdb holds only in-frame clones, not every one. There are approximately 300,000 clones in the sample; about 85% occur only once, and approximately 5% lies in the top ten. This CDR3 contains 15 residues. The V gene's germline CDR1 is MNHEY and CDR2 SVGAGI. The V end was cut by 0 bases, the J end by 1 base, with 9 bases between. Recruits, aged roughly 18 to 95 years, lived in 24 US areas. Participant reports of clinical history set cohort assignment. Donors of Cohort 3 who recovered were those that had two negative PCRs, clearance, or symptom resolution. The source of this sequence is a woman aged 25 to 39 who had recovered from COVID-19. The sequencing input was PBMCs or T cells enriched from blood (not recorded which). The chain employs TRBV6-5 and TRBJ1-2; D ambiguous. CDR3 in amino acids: CASSYSAGINYGYTF. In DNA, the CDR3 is TGTGCCAGCAGTTACTCCGCAGGAATTAACTATGGCTACACCTTC.